One and the same sample provided the 3 T cell receptor beta chains below, sequenced in a study of T cells in Graves' hyperthyroidism and ophthalmopathy. Amplified regions were TCR beta CDR3 sequences from RNA transcripts. The HTBI primer set was used in a first-round RT-PCR of the TCR CDR3. TCRdb processed the multiplex PCR reads anew with MiXCR; each CDR3 protein has one entry. The sample holds under 750,000 distinct CDR3 sequences, under 20% seen once. The sample consisted of blood. The receptors were sampled from a woman aged 50 to 65 with Graves' hyperthyroidism that later progressed to Graves' ophthalmopathy.

The table lists this clonotype with many counts. This chain uses TRBV7-3 with TRBJ1-2, with 8 bases aligning to TRBD1. The CDR3 totals 15 residues. Germline CDR1 SGHTA, CDR2 FQGTGA. V trimming: 4 bases; J trimming: 3 bases; junction bases outside the gene matches: 7. CDR3 nucleotides: TGTGCCAGCAGCTCCGGGACAGGAATAGACTATGGCTACACCTTC. Translation: CASSSGTGIDYGYTF.

Notes on this clonotype: The junction and the germline gene differ at one end; a read error may be behind it. The J gene is TRBJ1-1, the V gene TRBV9; 9 bases are a match to TRBD1. Germline CDR1 reads SGDLS; CDR2 reads YYNGEE. The CDR3 contains 15 residues. CDR3 in DNA: TGTACCAGCAGCAGAAACAGGGGGCTGGGAACTGAAGCTTTCTTT. It yields the protein CTSSRNRGLGTEAFF.

The rearrangement joins TRBV7-9 to TRBJ1-2, with 7 bases that match TRBD1. Trimming removed 6 bases from V and 8 bases from J; junction bases left unmatched: 3. In germline, CDR1 is SEHNR, CDR2 FQNEAQ (reference sequence). This CDR3 is built from 11 residues. CDR3 sequence reads: CASRPQGGYTF. The CDR3 nucleotides are TGTGCCAGCAGACCACAGGGGGGCTACACCTTC. The complete variable domain, with remaining parts taken from reference TRBV7-9 and TRBJ1-2, reads DTGVSQNPRHKITKRGQNVTFRCDPISEHNRLYWYRQTLGQGPEFLTYFQNEAQLEKSRLLSDRFSAERPKGSFSTLEIQRTEQGDSAMYLCASRPQGGYTFGSGTRLTVV.